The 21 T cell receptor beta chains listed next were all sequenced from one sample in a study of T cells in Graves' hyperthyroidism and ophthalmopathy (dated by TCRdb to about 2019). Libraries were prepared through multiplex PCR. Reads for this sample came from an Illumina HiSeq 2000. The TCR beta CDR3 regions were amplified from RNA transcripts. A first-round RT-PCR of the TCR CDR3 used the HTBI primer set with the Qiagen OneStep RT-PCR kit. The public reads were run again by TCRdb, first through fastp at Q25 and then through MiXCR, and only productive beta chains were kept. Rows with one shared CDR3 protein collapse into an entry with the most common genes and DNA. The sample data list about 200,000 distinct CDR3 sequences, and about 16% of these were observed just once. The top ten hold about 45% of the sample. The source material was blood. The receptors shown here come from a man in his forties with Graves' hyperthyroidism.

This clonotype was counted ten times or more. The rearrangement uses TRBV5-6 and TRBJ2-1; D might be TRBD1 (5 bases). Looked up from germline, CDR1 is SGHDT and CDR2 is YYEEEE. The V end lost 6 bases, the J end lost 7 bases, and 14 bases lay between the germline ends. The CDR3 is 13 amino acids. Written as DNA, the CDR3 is TGTGCCAGCAAGGGGTTAGTCAAGAATGAGCAGTTCTTC. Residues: CASKGLVKNEQFF. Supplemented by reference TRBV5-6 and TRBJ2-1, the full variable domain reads DAGVTQSPTHLIKTRGQQVTLRCSPKSGHDTVSWYQQALGQGPQFIFQYYEEEERQRGNFPDRFSGHQFPNYSSELNVNALLLGDSALYLCASKGLVKNEQFFGPGTRLTVL.

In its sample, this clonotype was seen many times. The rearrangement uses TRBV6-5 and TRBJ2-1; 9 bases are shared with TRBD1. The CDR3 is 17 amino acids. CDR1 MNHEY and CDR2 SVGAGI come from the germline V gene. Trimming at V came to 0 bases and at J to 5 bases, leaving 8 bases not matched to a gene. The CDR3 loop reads CASSYSTVQGAHNEQFF. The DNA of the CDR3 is TGTGCCAGCAGTTACTCGACTGTACAGGGGGCCCACAATGAGCAGTTCTTC.

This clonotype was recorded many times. CDR3 in amino acids: CASSLMGSNEQFF. The CDR3 nucleotides read TGTGCCAGCAGCCTAATGGGGAGCAATGAGCAGTTCTTC. The chain recombines TRBV7-2 with TRBJ2-1; tentative D call: TRBD2 (5 bases). CDR3 length: 13 residues. Trimming left V 5 bases short and J 6 bases short, with 11 bases between. CDR1 and CDR2 from the germline V gene are SGHTA and FQGNSA.

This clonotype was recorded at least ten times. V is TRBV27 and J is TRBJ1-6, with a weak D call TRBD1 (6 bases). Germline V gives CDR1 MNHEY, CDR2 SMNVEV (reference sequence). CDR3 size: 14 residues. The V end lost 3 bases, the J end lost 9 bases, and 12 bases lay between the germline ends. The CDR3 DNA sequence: TGTGCCAGCAGTTTCGACAGGCTTGGTTCACCCCTCCACTTT. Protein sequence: CASSFDRLGSPLHF.

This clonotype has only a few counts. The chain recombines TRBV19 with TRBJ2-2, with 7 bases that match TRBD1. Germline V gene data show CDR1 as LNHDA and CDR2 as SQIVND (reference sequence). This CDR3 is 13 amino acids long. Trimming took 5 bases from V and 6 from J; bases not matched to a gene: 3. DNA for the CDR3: TGTGCCAGTAGTTTGGGACAGCCCGGGGAGCTGTTTTTT. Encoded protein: CASSLGQPGELFF.

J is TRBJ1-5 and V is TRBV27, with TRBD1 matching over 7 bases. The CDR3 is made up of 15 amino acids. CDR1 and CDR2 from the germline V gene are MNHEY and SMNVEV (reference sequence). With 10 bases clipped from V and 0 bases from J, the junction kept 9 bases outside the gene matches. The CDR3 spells CATRTGEYSNQPQHF. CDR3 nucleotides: TGTGCCACCAGGACAGGAGAGTATAGCAATCAGCCCCAGCATTTT.

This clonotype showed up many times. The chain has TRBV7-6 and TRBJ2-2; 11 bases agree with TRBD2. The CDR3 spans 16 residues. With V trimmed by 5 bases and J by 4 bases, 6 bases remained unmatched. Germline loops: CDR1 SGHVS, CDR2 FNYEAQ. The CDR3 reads CASSVSGGAPTGELFF. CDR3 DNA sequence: TGTGCCAGCAGCGTTAGCGGGGGGGCCCCCACCGGGGAGCTGTTTTTT.

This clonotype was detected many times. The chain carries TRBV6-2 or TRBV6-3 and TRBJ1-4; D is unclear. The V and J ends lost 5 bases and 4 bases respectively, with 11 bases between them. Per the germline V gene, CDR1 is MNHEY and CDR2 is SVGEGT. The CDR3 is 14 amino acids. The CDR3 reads CASSHGRLNEKLFF. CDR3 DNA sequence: TGTGCCAGCAGTCACGGACGGCTTAATGAAAAACTGTTTTTT.

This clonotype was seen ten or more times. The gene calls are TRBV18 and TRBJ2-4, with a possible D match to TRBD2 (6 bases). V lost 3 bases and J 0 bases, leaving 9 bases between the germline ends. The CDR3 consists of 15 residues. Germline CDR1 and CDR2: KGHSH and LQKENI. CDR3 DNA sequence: TGTGCCAGCTCACCTCCGGGACTAGCCAAAAACATTCAGTACTTC. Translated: CASSPPGLAKNIQYF.

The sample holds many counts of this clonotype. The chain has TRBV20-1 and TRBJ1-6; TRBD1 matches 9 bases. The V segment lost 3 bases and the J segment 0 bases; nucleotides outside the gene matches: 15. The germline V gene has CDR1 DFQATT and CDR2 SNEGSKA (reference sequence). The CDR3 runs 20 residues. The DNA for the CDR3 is TGCAGTGCTAGGCACCCTCCCGGGACAGGGTTTAACTCCTATAATTCACCCCTCCACTTT. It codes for CSARHPPGTGFNSYNSPLHF.

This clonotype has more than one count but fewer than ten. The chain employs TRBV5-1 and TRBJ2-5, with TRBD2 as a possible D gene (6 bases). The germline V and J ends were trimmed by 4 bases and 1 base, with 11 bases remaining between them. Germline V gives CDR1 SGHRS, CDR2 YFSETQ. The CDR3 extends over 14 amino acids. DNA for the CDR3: TGCGCCAGCAGCCGGGACGGGAGCCAAGAGACCCAGTACTTC. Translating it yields CASSRDGSQETQYF.

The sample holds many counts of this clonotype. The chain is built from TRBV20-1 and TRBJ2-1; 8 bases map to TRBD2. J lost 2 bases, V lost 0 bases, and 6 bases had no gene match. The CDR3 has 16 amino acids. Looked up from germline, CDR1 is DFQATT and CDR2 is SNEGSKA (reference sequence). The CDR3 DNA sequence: TGCAGTGCTAGAGATTTCGGCGGGGGGCCCTACAATGAGCAGTTCTTC. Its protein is CSARDFGGGPYNEQFF.

The CDR3 here is CASSSQGFSIQEQFF. For the CDR3, the DNA is TGTGCCAGCAGCTCGCAGGGGTTTTCCATCCAAGAGCAGTTCTTC. The V gene is TRBV7-2, the J gene TRBJ2-1, with a tentative D call TRBD1 (6 bases). This CDR3 is 15 amino acids long. V was pared by 4 bases and J by 10 bases, with 20 bases between. The germline gives CDR1 SGHTA, CDR2 FQGNSA.

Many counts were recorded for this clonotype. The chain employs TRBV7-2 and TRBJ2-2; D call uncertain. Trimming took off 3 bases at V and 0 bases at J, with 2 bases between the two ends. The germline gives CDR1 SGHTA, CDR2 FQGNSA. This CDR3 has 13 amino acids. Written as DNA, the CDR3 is TGTGCCAGCAGCTTTCCGAACACCGGGGAGCTGTTTTTT. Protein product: CASSFPNTGELFF.

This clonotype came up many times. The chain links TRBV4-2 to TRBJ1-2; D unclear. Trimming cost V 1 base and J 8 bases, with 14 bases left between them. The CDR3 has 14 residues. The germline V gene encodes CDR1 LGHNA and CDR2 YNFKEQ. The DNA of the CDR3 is TGTGCCAGCAGCCAAGGAACTGAGACTGGGGGCTACACCTTC. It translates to CASSQGTETGGYTF.

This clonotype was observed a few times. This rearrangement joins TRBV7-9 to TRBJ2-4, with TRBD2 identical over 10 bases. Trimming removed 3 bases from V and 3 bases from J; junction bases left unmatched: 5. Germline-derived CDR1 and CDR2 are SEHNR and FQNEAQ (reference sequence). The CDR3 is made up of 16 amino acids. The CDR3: CASSFPQRGGKNIQYF. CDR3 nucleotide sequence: TGTGCCAGCAGCTTTCCCCAGCGGGGGGGCAAAAACATTCAGTACTTC.

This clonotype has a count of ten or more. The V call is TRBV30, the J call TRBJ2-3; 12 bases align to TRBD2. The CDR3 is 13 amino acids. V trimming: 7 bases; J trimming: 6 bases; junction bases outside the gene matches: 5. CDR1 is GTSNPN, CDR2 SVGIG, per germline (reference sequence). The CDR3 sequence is CALLAGGGDTQYF. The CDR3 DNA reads TGTGCCTTACTAGCGGGGGGCGGGGATACGCAGTATTTT.

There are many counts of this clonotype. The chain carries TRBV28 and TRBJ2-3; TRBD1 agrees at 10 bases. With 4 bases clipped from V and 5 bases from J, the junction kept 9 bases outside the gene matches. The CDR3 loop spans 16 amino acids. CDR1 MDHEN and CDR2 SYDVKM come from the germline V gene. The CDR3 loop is CASSSPDRGKRDTQYF. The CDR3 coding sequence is TGTGCCAGCAGTTCCCCGGACAGGGGGAAGAGAGATACGCAGTATTTT.

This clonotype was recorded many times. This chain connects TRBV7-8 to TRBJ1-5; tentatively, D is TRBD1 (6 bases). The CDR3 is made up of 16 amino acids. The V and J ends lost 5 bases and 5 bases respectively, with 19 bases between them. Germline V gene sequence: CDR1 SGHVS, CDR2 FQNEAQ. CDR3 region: CASSPRTGGVDQPQHF. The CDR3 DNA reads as TGTGCCAGCAGCCCCCGGACGGGGGGCGTCGATCAGCCCCAGCATTTT. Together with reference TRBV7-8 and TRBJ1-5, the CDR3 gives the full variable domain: GAGVSQSPRYKVAKRGQDVALRCDPISGHVSLFWYQQALGQGPEFLTYFQNEAQLDKSGLPSDRFFAERPEGSVSTLKIQRTQQEDSAVYLCASSPRTGGVDQPQHFGDGTRLSIL.

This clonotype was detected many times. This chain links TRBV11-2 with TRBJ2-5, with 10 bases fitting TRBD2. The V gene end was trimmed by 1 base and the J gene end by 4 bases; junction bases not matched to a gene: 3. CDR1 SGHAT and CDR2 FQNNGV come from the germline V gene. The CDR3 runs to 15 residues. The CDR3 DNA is TGTGCCAGCAGCTTAGCCCTAGCGGGGGCAGAGACCCAGTACTTC. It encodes CASSLALAGAETQYF. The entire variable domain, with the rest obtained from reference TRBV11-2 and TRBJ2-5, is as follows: EAGVAQSPRYKIIEKRQSVAFWCNPISGHATLYWYQQILGQGPKLLIQFQNNGVVDDSQLPKDRFSAERLKGVDSTLKIQPAKLEDSAVYLCASSLALAGAETQYFGPGTRLLVL.

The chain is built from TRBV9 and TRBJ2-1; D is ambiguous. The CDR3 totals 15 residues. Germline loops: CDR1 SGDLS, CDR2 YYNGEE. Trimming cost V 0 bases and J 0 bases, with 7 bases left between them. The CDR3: CASSVDMSSYNEQFF. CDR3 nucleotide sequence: TGTGCCAGCAGCGTAGACATGAGCTCCTACAATGAGCAGTTCTTC.